This T cell receptor beta chain is drawn from a study of cytomegalovirus exposure and HLA in healthy donors (dated by TCRdb to 2017 to 2019). About the investigation overall: The 650 to 800 repertoires of the first cohort and the roughly 120 validation repertoires were produced on the same platform, according to a later analysis. The study aimed to test whether cataloging public T cell receptors could reveal signatures of past pathogen exposure. Along with the approximately 620-subject first cohort, a separate validation cohort of over a hundred different subjects was used. The study combined high-throughput TCR immunosequencing, statistical association of individual TCRs with disease status, and machine learning to predict cytomegalovirus infection status.

Study-wide findings and limitations: A later analysis had no HLA typing for the validation cohort, so co-occurrence there was scored across all 130 or so repertoires. While some public TCRs were present in many individuals, most TCR sequences turned up only very rarely across donors. In vitro tests confirmed that three of the cytomegalovirus-associated TCR beta chains recognize cytomegalovirus antigens. In the study, 150 to 200 TCR beta chains were listed as associated with cytomegalovirus. Cytomegalovirus status was reported to be diagnosed by the classifier with high specificity and sensitivity in both the original and validation cohorts. Of the cluster scores, 90% to 95% were above 0 in a later analysis, which found that TCRs clustered in the first cohort also tended to co-occur in the 110 or so validation repertoires. It was suggested by the authors that the approach could potentially be generalized to other disease states and immunological phenotypes.

Notes on this clone: The antigen this receptor binds is unknown. No much larger clonotype is one base removed from it; base qualities were not supplied.

Library generation was performed with the immunoSEQ multiplex PCR assay. As for the authors' bioinformatics: A statistical classification framework was built for diagnosing cytomegalovirus status from the catalog of TCR beta chain sequences. What TCRdb holds here is the immuneACCESS table cut down to in-frame rearrangements. Part of the clones is not present; checked against another copy, under half of the missing clones reflect an unresolved V gene, and the others are unexplained. V, J and clone size are taken as reported in that table, and D and trimming were inferred from the DNA itself. This sample comprises some 200,000 clones, about 89% of them detected only once. The ten biggest clones cover 6% to 8% of the sample. From its cysteine to its phenylalanine, the CDR3 spans 14 amino acids. Only the CDR3 portion is preserved as DNA: 42 bases, with reading frame beginning at the first base. Via the germline V gene, CDR1 is MNHNS and CDR2 SASEGT. V drops 8 bases and J drops 6 bases, leaving 16 bases in between.

The donors belonged to the validation cohort of about 110 subjects, which was separate from the roughly 670-subject first cohort. Recombination linked TRBV6-1 to TRBJ1-4, with the D segment identity uncertain. The TCR originated in a young man in good health and CMV-seropositive. The sample was PBMCs. The CDR3 reads as follows: CASRRGLEDEKLFF. The DNA sequence is as follows: TGTGCCAGCCGCCGAGGCCTAGAGGATGAAAAACTGTTTTTT.